This T cell receptor (beta chain) was captured in a study of blood T cell repertoires in COVID-19 (dated by TCRdb to 2018 to 2020). For the study in its entirety: Samples from collaborators originated in the United States, Italy and Spain and spanned both the acute and convalescent phases of COVID-19. Deeply sampled blood TCRbeta repertoires from subjects exposed to, actively infected with, or recovered from COVID-19 were included in the dataset. A freely available public database, intended as a resource for researchers studying the immune response to SARS-CoV-2, is where the repertoires were released. The samples were drawn from two sources: the first 160 participants of the ongoing ImmuneRACE study, and 950 to 1,500 subjects contributed by 6 global collaborators. Where available, HLA class I and class II types were taken from metadata supplied by the sample provider and were not determined by assay-based typing. The sample metadata nearly always contained a de-identified subject ID, COVID-19 status, age in years and sex. The prospective study material was composed of cDNA or gDNA derived from T cells, B-cell-depleted T cells, or PBMCs.

V is pruned by 3 bases and J by 5 bases, leaving 2 bases of the junction without a gene match. CDR1 SGDLS and CDR2 YYNGEE were looked up in the germline V gene. The CDR3 starts with the cysteine, ends with the phenylalanine, and has 15 residues. This entry keeps only the CDR3 DNA: 45 bases, framed from base 1. What the research found in general, with its limitations: The amount of clinical and demographic metadata varied by source and participant and was provided uncurated.

TCRbeta CDR3 regions were amplified from genomic DNA using the immunoSEQ Assay, a bias-controlled multiplex PCR. On the authors' methods: Nucleated cell counts per sample were estimated from amplification of reference gene primers within the assay. To quantify the absolute abundance of each unique TCRbeta CDR3 rearrangement, sequence reads were collapsed and filtered. For each sample, productive Simpson clonality was calculated as the square root of Simpson's diversity index across productive rearrangements. Drawn from immuneACCESS, this table holds only the in-frame rearrangements with V and J called that TCRdb kept. Clones are partly lost; checked studies trace under half to an unresolved V gene and leave the rest unexplained. That table furnishes V, J and clone size, whereas the DNA furnished D and trimming. For this sample there are tens of thousands of clones; almost 85% appear just once. The ten largest clones represent 10% of the sample.

As regards this clone: Which antigen it targets is not known. Within one base of it there is no much larger clone, and no base qualities were kept.

Whole blood was collected in K2EDTA tubes by collaborating institutions according to the institutions' own protocols. For TCRbeta analysis, collaborators shipped samples as frozen whole blood, isolated PBMCs, or DNA extracted from either of those sample types. The chain is encoded by TRBV9 joined to TRBJ2-5, with 15 middle bases fitting TRBD2. The sequenced sample was peripheral blood. This TCR came from a man in his sixties with acute or convalescent COVID-19. The bases read TGTGCCAGCAGCGCGGGACTAGCGGGGGGTGAGACCCAGTACTTC. Its translation is CASSAGLAGGETQYF.